The 15 T cell receptor beta chains given below trace back to one sample, sequenced in a study of blood T cell repertoires in COVID-19. Produced via immunoSEQ multiplex PCR; TCRdb's table is partial and in-frame only. In the table there are some 240,000 clones, about four fifths of which are singletons. The sequenced sample consisted of peripheral blood. These receptor sequences come from a woman aged 35 to 49 who had recovered from COVID-19.

The CDR3 bases are TGTGCCAGCAGCTTTCAGACAGTAAACTATGGCTACACCTTC. This sequence encodes CASSFQTVNYGYTF. The J gene is TRBJ1-2, the V gene TRBV7-2; D is perhaps TRBD1 (5 bases). The CDR3 runs 14 residues. CDR1 SGHTA and CDR2 FQGNSA come from the germline V gene. V was pared by 3 bases and J by 2 bases, with 10 bases between.

This chain joins TRBV5-4 and TRBJ2-7; perhaps TRBD1 as D (7 bases). This CDR3 comprises 15 residues. V gave up 1 base and J gave up 5 bases, with 16 bases separating them. Germline lookup yields CDR1 SGHNT and CDR2 YYREEE (reference sequence). The CDR3 sequence: CASSLSRGRGDEQYF. The CDR3 DNA reads TGTGCCAGCAGCTTGTCGCGGGGCAGGGGGGACGAGCAGTACTTC.

V and J are TRBV18 and TRBJ2-5; tentative D call: TRBD1 (6 bases). The CDR3 has 16 residues. Germline CDR1 is KGHSH and CDR2 is LQKENI. Trimming removed 6 bases from V and 5 bases from J, with 22 bases in between. The CDR3 protein is CASSPTPGLGAETQYF. CDR3 nucleotides: TGTGCCAGCTCTCCGACCCCAGGTCTGGGGGCCGAGACCCAGTACTTC.

The rearrangement joins TRBV5-5 to TRBJ1-2, with no clear D. Germline V gives CDR1 SGHKS, CDR2 YYEKEE (reference sequence). V lost 3 bases to trimming and J lost 7 bases, with 22 bases between them. The CDR3 consists of 16 residues. CDR3 amino acids: CASSSPGEGPAAGYTF. For the CDR3, the DNA is TGTGCCAGCAGCTCCCCCGGGGAGGGCCCGGCGGCTGGCTACACCTTC.

The rearrangement links TRBV7-2 to TRBJ2-7, with 7 bases lining up with TRBD1. CDR1 and CDR2 (germline): SGHTA, FQGNSA. The CDR3 has 13 residues. The V segment lost 5 bases and the J segment 6 bases; nucleotides outside the gene matches: 7. The CDR3 spells CASSDNRGSEQYF. The DNA of the CDR3 is TGTGCCAGCAGCGATAACAGGGGTTCCGAGCAGTACTTC.

The chain couples TRBV5-1 to TRBJ2-5; 11 positions match TRBD1. Trimming at V came to 5 bases and at J to 5 bases, leaving 5 bases not matched to a gene. The CDR3 spans 14 residues. Per germline, CDR1 SGHRS and CDR2 YFSETQ. This CDR3 reads CASRRDRGWETQYF. In DNA form, the CDR3 reads TGCGCCAGCAGACGGGACAGGGGGTGGGAGACCCAGTACTTC.

Concerning this clone: Within the sample, other DNA sequences also encode this same CDR3. The chain combines TRBV5-1 with TRBJ2-5; D not resolved. The CDR3 spans 14 residues. Trimming took 0 bases from V and 1 from J, leaving 7 bases between them. Germline CDR1 is SGHRS and CDR2 is YFSETQ. Here the CDR3 DNA reads TGCGCCAGCAGCTTGGGTACAGCCCAAGAGACCCAGTACTTC. Protein: CASSLGTAQETQYF.

The chain couples TRBV9 to TRBJ2-1; TRBD2 matches at 8 bases. Germline CDR1 reads SGDLS; CDR2 reads YYNGEE. V shed 5 bases and J 3 bases; nucleotides not matched to a gene: 4. The CDR3 contains 14 residues. This CDR3 reads CASSFGGDYNEQFF. The DNA for the CDR3 is TGTGCCAGCAGTTTCGGGGGGGACTACAATGAGCAGTTCTTC.

The chain carries TRBV19 and TRBJ2-1, with 9 bases that match TRBD2. CDR1 and CDR2 from the germline V gene are LNHDA and SQIVND (reference sequence). The CDR3 is made up of 15 amino acids. V gave up 7 bases and J gave up 7 bases; unmatched junction bases: 11. CDR3 sequence reads: CASKRGSGGTNEQFF. For the CDR3, the DNA is TGTGCCAGTAAAAGGGGGAGCGGGGGGACGAATGAGCAGTTCTTC.

The chain links TRBV10-3 to TRBJ2-1; 7 nucleotides line up with TRBD1. The CDR3 is made up of 17 amino acids. After removal of 3 bases from V and 2 bases from J, the junction contained 10 bases not matched to a gene. CDR1 and CDR2 (germline): ENHRY, SYGVKD. CDR3 residues: CAISDPPRQGTYNEQFF. In nucleotides, the CDR3 is TGTGCCATCAGTGACCCCCCCCGACAGGGTACCTACAATGAGCAGTTCTTC.

This sequence joins TRBV19 and TRBJ1-1; D might be TRBD1 (5 bases). V was trimmed by 0 bases and J by 5 bases, leaving 10 bases between them. This CDR3 has 14 residues. Looked up from germline, CDR1 is LNHDA and CDR2 is SQIVND (reference sequence). This CDR3 reads CASSIDTGRTEAFF. The CDR3 nucleotides are TGTGCCAGTAGTATAGATACAGGCCGGACTGAAGCTTTCTTT.

The CDR3 DNA sequence: TGTGCCAGCAGTTGGAGGGGCCCCTCAGATACGCAGTATTTT. Encoded protein: CASSWRGPSDTQYF. The J gene is TRBJ2-3, the V gene TRBV6-5; D is perhaps TRBD2 (6 bases). The V end was cut by 4 bases, the J end by 4 bases, with 12 bases between. Germline-derived CDR1 and CDR2 are MNHEY and SVGAGI. The CDR3 length is 14 residues.

The chain recombines TRBV3-1 (or the pseudogene TRBV3-2) with TRBJ2-3, with 15 bases identical to TRBD2. There are 16 residues in the CDR3. Unmatched junction bases numbered 5, after V lost 3 bases and J lost 7 bases. The V gene's germline CDR1 is LGHDT and CDR2 YNNKEL (reference sequence). The CDR3 reads CASSHRTSGGANTQYF. CDR3 nucleotide sequence: TGTGCCAGCAGCCACCGGACTAGCGGGGGGGCAAATACGCAGTATTTT.

This chain links TRBV5-1 with TRBJ2-3; TRBD2 matches at 9 bases. CDR1 SGHRS and CDR2 YFSETQ come from the germline V gene. The CDR3 totals 17 residues. The junction had 8 bases not matched to a gene; V was cut back by 3 bases and J by 0 bases. The CDR3 spells CASSWGSGGLSTDTQYF. CDR3 bases: TGCGCCAGCAGCTGGGGTAGCGGGGGCCTAAGCACAGATACGCAGTATTTT.

The J gene is TRBJ1-2, the V gene TRBV29-1, with 8 bases identical to TRBD1. CDR1 is SQVTM, CDR2 ANQGSEA, per germline. The trim removed 2 bases at V and 9 bases at J, leaving 5 bases unmatched. The CDR3 runs to 12 residues. The CDR3 loop reads CSVEIRDRSYTF. The CDR3 region has the DNA TGCAGCGTTGAAATAAGGGACAGGAGCTACACCTTC.